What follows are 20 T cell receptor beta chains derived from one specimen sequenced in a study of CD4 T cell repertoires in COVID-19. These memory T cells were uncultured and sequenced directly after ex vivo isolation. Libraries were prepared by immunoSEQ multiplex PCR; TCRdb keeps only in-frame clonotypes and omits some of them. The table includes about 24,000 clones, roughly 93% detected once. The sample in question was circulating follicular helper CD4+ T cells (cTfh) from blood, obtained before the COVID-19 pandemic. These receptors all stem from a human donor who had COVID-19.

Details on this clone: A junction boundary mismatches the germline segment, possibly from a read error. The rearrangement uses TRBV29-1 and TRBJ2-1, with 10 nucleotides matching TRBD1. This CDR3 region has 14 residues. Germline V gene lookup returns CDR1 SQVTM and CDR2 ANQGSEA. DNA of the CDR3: TGCAGCGTTTTTCTGGGACAGGGGAACAATGGGCAGTTCTTC. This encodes CSVFLGQGNNGQFF.

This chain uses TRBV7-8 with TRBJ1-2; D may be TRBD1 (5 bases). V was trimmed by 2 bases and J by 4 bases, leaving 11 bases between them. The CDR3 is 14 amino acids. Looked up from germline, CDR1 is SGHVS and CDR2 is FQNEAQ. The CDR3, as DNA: TGTGCCAGCAGCTTATCAGGGAATCCCTATGGCTACACCTTC. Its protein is CASSLSGNPYGYTF.

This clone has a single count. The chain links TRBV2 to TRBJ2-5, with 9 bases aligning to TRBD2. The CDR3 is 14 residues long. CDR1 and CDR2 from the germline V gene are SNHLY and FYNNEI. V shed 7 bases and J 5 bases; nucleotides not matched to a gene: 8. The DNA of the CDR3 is TGTGCCAGCAAACGCGGGGGGGCCGGGGAGACCCAGTACTTC. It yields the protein CASKRGGAGETQYF.

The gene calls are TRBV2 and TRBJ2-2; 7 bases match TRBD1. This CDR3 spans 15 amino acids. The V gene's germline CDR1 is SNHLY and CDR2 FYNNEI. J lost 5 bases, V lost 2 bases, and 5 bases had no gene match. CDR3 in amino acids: CASSERSGGTGELFF. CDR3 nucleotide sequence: TGTGCCAGCAGTGAAAGGTCAGGGGGAACCGGGGAGCTGTTTTTT.

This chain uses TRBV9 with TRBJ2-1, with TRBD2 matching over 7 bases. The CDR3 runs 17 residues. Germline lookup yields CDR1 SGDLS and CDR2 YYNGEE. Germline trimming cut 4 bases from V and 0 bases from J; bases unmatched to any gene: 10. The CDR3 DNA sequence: TGTGCCAGCAGCTTTCATGATGGGAGGGCCTCCTACAATGAGCAGTTCTTC. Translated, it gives CASSFHDGRASYNEQFF. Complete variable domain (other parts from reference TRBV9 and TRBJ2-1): DSGVTQTPKHLITATGQRVTLRCSPRSGDLSVYWYQQSLDQGLQFLIQYYNGEERAKGNILERFSAQQFPDLHSELNLSSLELGDSALYFCASSFHDGRASYNEQFFGPGTRLTVL.

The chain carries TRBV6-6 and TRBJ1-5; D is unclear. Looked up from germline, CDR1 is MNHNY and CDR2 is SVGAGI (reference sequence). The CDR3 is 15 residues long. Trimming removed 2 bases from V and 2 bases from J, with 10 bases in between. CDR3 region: CASSYVSSGNQPQHF. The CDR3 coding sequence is TGTGCCAGCAGTTACGTATCCTCGGGCAATCAGCCCCAGCATTTT.

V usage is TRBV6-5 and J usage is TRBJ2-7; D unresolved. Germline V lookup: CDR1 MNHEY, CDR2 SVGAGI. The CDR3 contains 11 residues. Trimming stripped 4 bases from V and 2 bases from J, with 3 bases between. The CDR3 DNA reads TGTGCCAGCAGTTCAACCTACGAGCAGTACTTC. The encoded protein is CASSSTYEQYF.

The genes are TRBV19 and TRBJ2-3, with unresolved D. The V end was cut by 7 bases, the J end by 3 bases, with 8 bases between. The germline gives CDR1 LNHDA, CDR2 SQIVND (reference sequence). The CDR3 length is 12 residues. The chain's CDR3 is CASTGGTDTQYF. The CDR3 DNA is TGTGCCAGTACGGGTGGTACAGATACGCAGTATTTT. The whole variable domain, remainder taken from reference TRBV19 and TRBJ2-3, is DGGITQSPKYLFRKEGQNVTLSCEQNLNHDAMYWYRQDPGQGLRLIYYSQIVNDFQKGDIAEGYSVSREKKESFPLTVTSAQKNPTAFYLCASTGGTDTQYFGPGTRLTVL.

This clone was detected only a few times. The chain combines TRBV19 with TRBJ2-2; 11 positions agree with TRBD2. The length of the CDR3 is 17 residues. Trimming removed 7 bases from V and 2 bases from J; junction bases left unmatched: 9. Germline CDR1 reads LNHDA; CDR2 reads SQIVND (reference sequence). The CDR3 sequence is CASTTQTSGTNTGELFF. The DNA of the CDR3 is TGTGCCAGTACAACTCAGACTAGCGGGACCAACACCGGGGAGCTGTTTTTT.

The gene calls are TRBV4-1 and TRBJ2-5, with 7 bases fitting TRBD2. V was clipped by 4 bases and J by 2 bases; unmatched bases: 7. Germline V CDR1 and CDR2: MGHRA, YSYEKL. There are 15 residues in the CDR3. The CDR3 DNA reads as TGCGCCAGCAGCCGGGGGGGGACCGCACAAGAGACCCAGTACTTC. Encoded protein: CASSRGGTAQETQYF.

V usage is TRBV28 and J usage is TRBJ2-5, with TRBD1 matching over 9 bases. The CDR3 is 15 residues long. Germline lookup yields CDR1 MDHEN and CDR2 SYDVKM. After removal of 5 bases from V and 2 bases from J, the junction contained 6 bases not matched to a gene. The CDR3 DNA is TGTGCCAGCAGTCCTCCGGGACAGGGACAAGAGACCCAGTACTTC. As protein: CASSPPGQGQETQYF.

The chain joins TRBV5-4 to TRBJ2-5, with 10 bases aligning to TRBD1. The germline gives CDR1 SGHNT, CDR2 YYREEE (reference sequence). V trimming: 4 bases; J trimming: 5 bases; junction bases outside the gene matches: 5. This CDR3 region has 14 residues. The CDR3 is CASSAGQGTETQYF. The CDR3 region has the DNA TGTGCCAGCAGCGCGGGACAGGGGACCGAGACCCAGTACTTC.

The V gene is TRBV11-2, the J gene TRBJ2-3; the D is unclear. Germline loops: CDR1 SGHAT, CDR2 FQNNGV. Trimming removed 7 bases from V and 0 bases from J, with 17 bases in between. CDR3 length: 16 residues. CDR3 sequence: CASTLVGGTSTDTQYF. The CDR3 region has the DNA TGTGCCAGCACCCTAGTCGGCGGCACGAGCACAGATACGCAGTATTTT.

The chain's CDR3 is CASSLAGTSDYEQYF. The CDR3, as DNA: TGTGCCAGCAGCTTAGCCGGGACTAGCGACTACGAGCAGTACTTC. The rearrangement joins TRBV7-2 to TRBJ2-7, with TRBD2 matching 10 bases. The J segment lost 3 bases and the V segment lost 0 bases, leaving 2 bases of the junction unmatched. The CDR3 runs to 15 residues. CDR1 and CDR2 from the germline V gene are SGHTA and FQGNSA.

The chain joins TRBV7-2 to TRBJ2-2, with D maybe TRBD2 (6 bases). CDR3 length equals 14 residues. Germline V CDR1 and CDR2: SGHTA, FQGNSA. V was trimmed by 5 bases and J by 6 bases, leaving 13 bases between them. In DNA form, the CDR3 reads TGTGCCAGCAGCGCGGGGTTCAGGCCCGGGGAGCTGTTTTTT. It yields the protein CASSAGFRPGELFF.

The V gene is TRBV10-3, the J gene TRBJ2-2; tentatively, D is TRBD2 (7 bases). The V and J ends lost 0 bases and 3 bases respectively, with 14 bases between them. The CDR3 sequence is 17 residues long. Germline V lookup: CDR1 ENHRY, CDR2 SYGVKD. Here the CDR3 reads CAISESSGGRDTGELFF. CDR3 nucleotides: TGTGCCATCAGTGAGTCATCGGGGGGCCGGGACACCGGGGAGCTGTTTTTT.

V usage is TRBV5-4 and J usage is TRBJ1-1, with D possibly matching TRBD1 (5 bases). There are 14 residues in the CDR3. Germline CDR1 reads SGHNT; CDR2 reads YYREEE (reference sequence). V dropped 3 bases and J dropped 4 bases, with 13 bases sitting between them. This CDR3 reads CASSSSGLRTEAFF. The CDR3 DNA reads TGTGCCAGCAGCTCCTCAGGGTTACGCACTGAAGCTTTCTTT.

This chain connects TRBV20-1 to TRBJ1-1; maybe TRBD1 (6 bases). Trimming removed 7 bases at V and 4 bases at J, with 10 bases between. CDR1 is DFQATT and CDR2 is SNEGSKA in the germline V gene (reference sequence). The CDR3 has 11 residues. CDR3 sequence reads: CSGNRATEAFF. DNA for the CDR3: TGCAGTGGAAACAGGGCCACTGAAGCTTTCTTT.

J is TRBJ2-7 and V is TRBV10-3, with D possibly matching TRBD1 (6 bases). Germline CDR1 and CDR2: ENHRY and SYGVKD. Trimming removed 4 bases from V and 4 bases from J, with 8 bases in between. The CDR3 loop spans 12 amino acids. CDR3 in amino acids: CAISGQDYEQYF. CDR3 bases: TGTGCCATCAGTGGACAGGATTACGAGCAGTACTTC.

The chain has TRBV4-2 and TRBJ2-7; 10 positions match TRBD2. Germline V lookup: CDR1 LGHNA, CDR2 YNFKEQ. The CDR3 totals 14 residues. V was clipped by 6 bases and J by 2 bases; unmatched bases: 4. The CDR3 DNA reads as TGTGCCAGCAGAGGGAGCGGGGGGGCCTACGAGCAGTACTTC. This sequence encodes CASRGSGGAYEQYF.